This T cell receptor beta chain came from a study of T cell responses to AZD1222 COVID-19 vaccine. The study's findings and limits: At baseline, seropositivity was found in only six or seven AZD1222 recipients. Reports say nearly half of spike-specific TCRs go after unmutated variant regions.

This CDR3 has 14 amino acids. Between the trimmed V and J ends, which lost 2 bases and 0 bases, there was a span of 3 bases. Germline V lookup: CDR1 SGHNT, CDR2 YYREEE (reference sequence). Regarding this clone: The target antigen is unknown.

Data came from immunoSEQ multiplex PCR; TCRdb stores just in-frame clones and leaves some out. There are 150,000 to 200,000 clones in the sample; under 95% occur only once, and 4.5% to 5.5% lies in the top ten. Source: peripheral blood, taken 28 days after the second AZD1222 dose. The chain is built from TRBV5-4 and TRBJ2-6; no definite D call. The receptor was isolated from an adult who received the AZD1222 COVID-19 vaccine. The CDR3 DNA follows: TGTGCCAGCAGCTTCTTCTCTGGGGCCAACGTCCTGACTTTC. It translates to CASSFFSGANVLTF.